This TCR beta chain was sequenced for a study of low-dose radiotherapy and immunotherapy resistance in tumors. This clonotype appeared a few times. First-strand cDNA used TRAV- and TRBV-specific primers, covering alpha and beta chains. The TCRs were subjected to amplification over about 19 PCR cycles employing a constant-region primer in conjunction with a V-primer adapter. A single record per CDR3 protein comes from TCRdb applying MiXCR to the reads. The data contain around 84,000 distinct CDR3 sequences, roughly 17% of them singletons. Time point of the sample: after trial treatment. Treatment reported: LDRT plus nivolumab, ipilimumab, low-dose cyclophosphamide and aspirin (RACIN trial). This TCR was recovered from a male donor with prostate cancer. Here the sequenced sample was PBMCs, taken after low-dose radiotherapy plus immunotherapy.

CDR3 sequence (DNA): TGTGCCAGCAGTTACTCGACGGTCGGCGAAGCTTTCTTT. Residues: CASSYSTVGEAFF. The V and J genes are TRBV6-6 and TRBJ1-1, with no clear D. Trimming took off 0 bases at V and 8 bases at J, with 10 bases between the two ends. CDR3 size: 13 residues. The V gene's germline CDR1 is MNHNY and CDR2 SVGAGI (reference sequence).